These 8 T cell receptor beta chains share one sample of origin, sequenced in a study of T cell repertoires in cytomegalovirus infection. Via MiXCR, TCRdb re-called the reads, giving one row per CDR3 protein. This table holds over 150,000 distinct CDR3 sequences, approximately 19% found once. The specimen was PBMCs. All receptors come from a human donor in good health (CMV status not recorded). Some clones in this sample may be carry-over from other donors' samples.

This clonotype was seen a few times. This chain connects TRBV7-8 to TRBJ2-1; D is perhaps TRBD2 (5 bases). CDR3 length: 16 amino acids. From germline, CDR1 is SGHVS and CDR2 FQNEAQ. Deletions cut 2 bases from V and 0 bases from J, with 11 bases between. The CDR3 sequence: CASSLTPGSSYNEQFF. The CDR3 DNA reads TGTGCCAGCAGCTTAACCCCGGGAAGCTCCTACAATGAGCAGTTCTTC.

This clonotype was recorded at least ten times. The chain combines TRBV7-9 with TRBJ2-1, with 13 bases fitting TRBD2. The V and J ends lost 6 bases and 8 bases, in that order; junction bases with no gene match: 7. Germline CDR1 and CDR2: SEHNR and FQNEAQ (reference sequence). The CDR3 sequence is 15 residues long. The CDR3 sequence is CASRPGLAGVDEQFF. CDR3 sequence (DNA): TGTGCCAGCAGACCCGGACTAGCGGGAGTGGATGAGCAGTTCTTC.

Turning to this clonotype: The junction departs from the called germline gene at one end, perhaps through a read error. The rearrangement joins TRBV4-1 to TRBJ2-1, with D uncertain. CDR1 MGHRA and CDR2 YSYEKL come from the germline V gene. The CDR3 is made up of 12 amino acids. CDR3 nucleotide sequence: TGCGCCAGCAGCCACAGCCACAATGAGCAGCTCTTC. Translating gives CASSHSHNEQLF.

This clonotype was seen a handful of times. J is TRBJ2-7 and V is TRBV6-2 or TRBV6-3; 8 bases are shared with TRBD2. The V gene end was trimmed by 0 bases and the J gene end by 7 bases; junction bases not matched to a gene: 11. Germline V CDR1 and CDR2: MNHEY, SVGEGT. The CDR3 runs 16 residues. The DNA for the CDR3 is TGTGCCAGCAGTTACTCGAGTAGCGGGACCCTCCTGGAGCAGTACTTC. Its protein is CASSYSSSGTLLEQYF.

In its sample, this clonotype was seen a few times. This chain uses TRBV2 with TRBJ2-3; D possibly uses TRBD1 or TRBD2 (5 bases each). From germline, CDR1 is SNHLY and CDR2 FYNNEI. V lost 2 bases and J 4 bases, leaving 7 bases between the germline ends. The CDR3 runs to 13 residues. The CDR3 sequence: CASSEWGPDTQYF. The CDR3 bases are TGTGCCAGCAGTGAATGGGGACCAGATACGCAGTATTTT. Combining the CDR3 with reference TRBV2 and TRBJ2-3 gives the whole variable domain EPEVTQTPSHQVTQMGQEVILRCVPISNHLYFYWYRQILGQKVEFLVSFYNNEISEKSEIFDDQFSVERPDGSNFTLKIRSTKLEDSAMYFCASSEWGPDTQYFGPGTRLTVL.

The genes are TRBV18 and TRBJ2-4; a weak D match, TRBD1 (6 bases). The CDR3 is 19 residues long. The germline V gene has CDR1 KGHSH and CDR2 LQKENI. The V gene lost 3 bases and the J gene lost 0 bases, with 21 bases spanning the gap. This chain's CDR3 is CASSPLQGVSLVAKNIQYF. CDR3 nucleotides: TGTGCCAGCTCACCCCTACAGGGAGTATCTCTGGTAGCCAAAAACATTCAGTACTTC.

The sample holds a few counts of this clonotype. This chain connects TRBV4-2 to TRBJ2-1, with TRBD1 matching over 8 bases. CDR3 length equals 14 residues. Germline V gene sequence: CDR1 LGHNA, CDR2 YNFKEQ. Losses at the gene ends were 4 bases for V and 8 bases for J; bases not matched to a gene: 7. CDR3 in amino acids: CASSPPDREDEQFF. The CDR3 DNA sequence: TGTGCCAGCAGCCCACCGGACAGGGAGGATGAGCAGTTCTTC.

The chain employs TRBV7-2 and TRBJ1-1; 11 bases map to TRBD1. J lost 2 bases, V lost 4 bases, and 3 bases had no gene match. The germline V gene encodes CDR1 SGHTA and CDR2 FQGNSA. The CDR3 runs to 15 residues. The CDR3 DNA reads TGTGCCAGCAGCTCTGGGACAGGGGGAAACACTGAAGCTTTCTTT. This codes for CASSSGTGGNTEAFF.